This T cell receptor (beta chain) originates from a study of response to subunit inactivated influenza vaccine. A single record per CDR3 protein comes from TCRdb applying MiXCR to the RT-PCR reads. The sample shows 150,000 to 200,000 distinct CDR3 sequences, around 12% of them seen only once. The CDR3 is made up of 12 amino acids. Looked up from germline, CDR1 is ENHRY and CDR2 is SYGVKD. V was pared by 2 bases and J by 3 bases, with 5 bases between. These same data were also listed under a study on T cells expressing NK-cell markers. That study reports: 5'RACE template switching with UMIs produced the TCR beta cDNA. The TCR beta repertoires originated in sorted CD3+CD56+NKG2C+, CD3+CD56+NKG2C- and CD3+CD56-NKG2C+ T cells. Among eight sequenced donors, seven carried HCMV seropositivity while one was seronegative.

The specimen was CD8+ T cells sorted from PBMCs, collected approximately 12 days after vaccination. The rearrangement links TRBV10-3 to TRBJ2-7; D not resolved. This TCR was recovered from a man in his fifties who received an inactivated influenza vaccine. CDR3 amino acids: CAISEPGYEQYF. The CDR3 DNA follows: TGTGCCATCAGTGAGCCCGGCTACGAGCAGTACTTC.